A selection of T cell receptor beta chains follows, all from one sample in a study of cytomegalovirus exposure and HLA in healthy donors. Assay used: immunoSEQ multiplex PCR; TCRdb lists only in-frame clones, some missing. The sample lists roughly 74,000 clones, over 70% seen once, with 1.6% in the top ten. The sequenced material came from PBMCs. The receptors originated from a man in his forties in good health and CMV-seronegative. Each CDR3 is given with its conserved first and last residue. The D gene is left open where the match is weak. Clone size is not always given. Where it is, it says once, few, many or a class for expanded clones.

d_call	clone_size	j_call	v_call	cdr3_length	cdr3_nt	cdr3_aa
TRBD2	NA	TRBJ2-1	TRBV7-2	13	TGTGCCAGCAGCCTATCTAGCGGTAATGAGCAGTTCTTC	CASSLSSGNEQFF
TRBD1	NA	TRBJ2-1	TRBV11-3	14	TGTGCCAGCAGGGACCGGGACAGGGGCAATGAGCAGTTCTTC	CASRDRDRGNEQFF
TRBD1	few	TRBJ1-5	TRBV19	16	TGTGCCAGTAGTATACAGGGACAGGGGGCCGTTCAGCCCCAGCATTTT	CASSIQGQGAVQPQHF
NA	NA	TRBJ1-6	TRBV2	12	TGTGCCAGCCACGCGAGGGATTCACCCCTCCACTTT	CASHARDSPLHF
TRBD1	NA	TRBJ1-5	TRBV4-2	13	TGTGCCAGCAGCCCAGGGGGGTATCAGCCCCAGCATTTT	CASSPGGYQPQHF
NA	NA	TRBJ2-1	TRBV5-1	16	TGCGCCAGCAGCTTGAACCCTGGGACTTCACACAATGAGCAGTTCTTC	CASSLNPGTSHNEQFF
NA	NA	TRBJ2-1	TRBV28	13	TGTGCCAGCAGCCAGGGGATGTATAATGAGCAGTTCTTC	CASSQGMYNEQFF
NA	once	TRBJ2-2	TRBV7-9	17	TGTTCCAGCAGCTTAGGTCTCGGGGGAGGCGGCACCGGGGAGCTGTTTTTT	CSSSLGLGGGGTGELFF
NA	NA	TRBJ1-1	TRBV5-4	14	TGTGCCAGCAGTGTCGGACGGGGGGTAGTTAGGGCTTTCTTT	CASSVGRGVVRAFF
TRBD1	NA	TRBJ2-4	TRBV19	11	TGTGCCAGTAGTGAGGGGGACAGTCAGTACTTC	CASSEGDSQYF
TRBD2	once	TRBJ2-3	TRBV18	15	TGTGCCAGCTCGCCTACTAGCGGGAGTCCAGATACGCAGTATTTT	CASSPTSGSPDTQYF
TRBD2	medium-sized	TRBJ2-5	TRBV6-1	13	TGTGCCAGCGAGCGGGAGCGGCGAGAGACCCAGTACTTC	CASERERRETQYF
TRBD1	NA	TRBJ2-7	TRBV5-1	14	TGCGCCAGCAGCCGACAGGGGCCGGGCTACGAGCAGTACTTC	CASSRQGPGYEQYF
NA	NA	TRBJ1-2	TRBV6-1	16	TGTGCCAGCAGTGAAGGGTCGGGGGGAGGCGTTGGAGGCTACACCTTC	CASSEGSGGGVGGYTF
TRBD2	NA	TRBJ2-7	TRBV6-5	15	TGTGCCAGCAGGCCCTCTAGCGGGTTTACCTACGAGCAGTACTTC	CASRPSSGFTYEQYF
TRBD2	NA	TRBJ2-1	TRBV5-1	14	TGCGCCAGCAGCATGGGACTAGCGCGCAATGAGCAGTTCTTC	CASSMGLARNEQFF
TRBD2	NA	TRBJ2-5	TRBV9	16	TGTGCCAGCAGCGTAGGACTAGCGGGAGTTGTGGAGACCCAGTACTTC	CASSVGLAGVVETQYF
NA	NA	TRBJ2-7	TRBV28	15	TGTGCCAGCAGCACCTCCGGGGGAGGCGTCCACGAGCAGTACTTC	CASSTSGGGVHEQYF
NA	NA	TRBJ1-4	TRBV19	14	TGTGCCAGTAGTATTACTGCAACTAATGAAAAACTGTTTTTT	CASSITATNEKLFF
TRBD2	NA	TRBJ2-4	TRBV7-2	14	TGTGCCAGCAGCTCTGTCGGGACTAGTTTCATTCAGTACTTC	CASSSVGTSFIQYF
NA	NA	TRBJ1-1	TRBV6-5	13	TGTGCCAGCAGTTGGCTTATGAACACTGAAGCTTTCTTT	CASSWLMNTEAFF
NA	NA	TRBJ2-1	TRBV7-6	15	TGTGCCAGCAGCTTACTAGGGGTACCTGGGGATGAGCAGTTCTTC	CASSLLGVPGDEQFF
TRBD1	once	TRBJ1-5	TRBV5-1	15	TGCGCCAGCAGCCCGACAGGGGTTGGCAATCAGCCCCAGCATTTT	CASSPTGVGNQPQHF
TRBD1	NA	TRBJ1-4	TRBV28	14	TGTGCCAGCAGTCCCGGGACAGTTAATGAAAAACTGTTTTTT	CASSPGTVNEKLFF
NA	NA	TRBJ1-1	TRBV29-1	13	TGCAGCGTCGCCAGTCTCCTGAACACTGAAGCTTTCTTT	CSVASLLNTEAFF
TRBD1	NA	TRBJ1-6	TRBV10-3	13	TGTGCCATCAGTGAGGAGGGGGCTAGACCCCTCCACTTT	CAISEEGARPLHF
TRBD1	NA	TRBJ2-6	TRBV28	17	TGTGCCAGCTCCCCCGGGACAGAGAGCTCTGGGGCCAACGTCCTGACTTTC	CASSPGTESSGANVLTF
TRBD1	NA	TRBJ2-7	TRBV14	15	TGTGCCAGCAGCCCGACCCCGGACAGGGATATCGAGCAGTACTTC	CASSPTPDRDIEQYF
TRBD1	NA	TRBJ1-6	TRBV14	15	TGTGCCAGCAGCCGAAGGACAGGGGGGTTGGAACCCCTCCACTTT	CASSRRTGGLEPLHF
NA	NA	TRBJ2-5	TRBV5-1	11	TGCGCCAGCAGACAGCAAGAGACCCAGTACTTC	CASRQQETQYF
NA	NA	TRBJ2-3	TRBV13	17	TGTGCCAGCTCCGGAACCTCGGGAGTAGCGCGCACAGATACGCAGTATTTT	CASSGTSGVARTDTQYF
TRBD1	NA	TRBJ1-5	TRBV2	15	TGTGCCAGCACCCAGGGGGTCTGGGGCAATCAGCCCCAGCATTTT	CASTQGVWGNQPQHF
NA	NA	TRBJ1-2	TRBV7-9	13	TGTGCCAGCAGCTCAGGGAGGGCCTATGGCTACACCTTC	CASSSGRAYGYTF
NA	NA	TRBJ2-3	TRBV19	13	TGTGCCAGTAGCCCGGGGACACTAGATACGCAGTATTTT	CASSPGTLDTQYF
TRBD1	NA	TRBJ1-5	TRBV27	17	TGTGCCAGCAGTTTAACAGGGGGCTCTTATAGCAATCAGCCCCAGCATTTT	CASSLTGGSYSNQPQHF
TRBD1	NA	TRBJ1-1	TRBV10-3	15	TGTGCCATCAGTGAGCCGACAGGGATGAACACTGAAGCTTTCTTT	CAISEPTGMNTEAFF
NA	NA	TRBJ2-1	TRBV28	16	TGTGCCAGCAGACAGGGACGATCTAGCTCCTACAATGAGCAGTTCTTC	CASRQGRSSSYNEQFF
NA	NA	TRBJ1-2	TRBV4-2	15	TGTGCCAGCAGCCAAGAGGAGGCCTCCGGGGGTGGCTACACCTTC	CASSQEEASGGGYTF
TRBD1	few	TRBJ1-2	TRBV6-1	15	TGTGCCAGCATCAGAACAGGCGGGACAGGAGAAGGCTACACCTTC	CASIRTGGTGEGYTF
TRBD2	NA	TRBJ2-7	TRBV11-2	15	TGTGCCAGCAGCTTAAGAGGACTAGCGGTCTACGAGCAGTACTTC	CASSLRGLAVYEQYF